The 20 T cell receptor beta chains below all came from one sample that was sequenced in a study of response to subunit inactivated influenza vaccine. TCRdb analysed the RT-PCR reads with MiXCR anew, one entry per CDR3 protein. This sample has 490,000 or so distinct CDR3 sequences, with approximately 7.6% found just once. Specimen: PBMCs from blood, collected around 25 months after vaccination. The source of these receptors is a man aged 45 to 70 who received an inactivated influenza vaccine.

This clonotype has just one count. The junction differs from germline at one of its ends, possibly a read error. The CDR3: CASSTRVPGKRAETQYF. In nucleotides, the CDR3 is TGTGCCAGCAGCACCAGGGTTCCGGGGAAGAGGGCAGAGACGCAGTATTTT. The chain employs TRBV7-8 and TRBJ2-3; D possibly matches TRBD1 or TRBD2 (5 bases each). Germline V lookup: CDR1 SGHVS, CDR2 FQNEAQ. There are 17 residues in the CDR3.

This clonotype was detected ten times or more. The chain links TRBV9 to TRBJ2-1; maybe TRBD1 (6 bases). Germline V lookup: CDR1 SGDLS, CDR2 YYNGEE. V was shortened by 3 bases and J by 0 bases, with 13 bases between the two germline ends. The CDR3 extends over 16 amino acids. The chain's CDR3 is CASSESSRGSYNEQFF. The CDR3, as DNA: TGTGCCAGCAGCGAAAGTTCCAGGGGCTCCTACAATGAGCAGTTCTTC.

This clonotype was counted between two and nine times. This chain uses TRBV11-2 with TRBJ2-4; 13 bases agree with TRBD2. Per germline, CDR1 SGHAT and CDR2 FQNNGV. J gave up 2 bases and V 0 bases, and 4 bases lay outside the gene matches. This CDR3 has 18 residues. DNA for the CDR3: TGTGCCAGCAGCTTAGATGGACTAGCGGGAGTTCCCAAAAACATTCAGTACTTC. Protein sequence: CASSLDGLAGVPKNIQYF.

The chain uses TRBV30 and TRBJ2-7; a possible D gene is TRBD1 (6 bases). V was shortened by 0 bases and J by 3 bases, with 15 bases between the two germline ends. Germline CDR1 and CDR2: GTSNPN and SVGIG (reference sequence). The CDR3 loop spans 15 amino acids. CDR3 coding DNA: TGTGCCTGGAGTGTACCCGGACAGAATAACTACGAGCAGTACTTC. This gives the protein CAWSVPGQNNYEQYF.

In its sample, this clonotype was seen many times. The chain carries TRBV13 and TRBJ2-2, with D tentatively TRBD1 or TRBD2 (6 bases each). V lost 3 bases and J 6 bases, leaving 17 bases between the germline ends. Germline V CDR1 and CDR2: PRHDT, FYEKMQ (reference sequence). This CDR3 region has 16 residues. Here the CDR3 DNA reads TGTGCCAGCAGCTTTTTAGGGCGGGACAAGGCCGGGGAGCTGTTTTTT. It codes for CASSFLGRDKAGELFF. Using reference TRBV13 and TRBJ2-2 for the parts outside the CDR3, the full variable domain is AAGVIQSPRHLIKEKRETATLKCYPIPRHDTVYWYQQGPGQDPQFLISFYEKMQSDKGSIPDRFSAQQFSDYHSELNMSSLELGDSALYFCASSFLGRDKAGELFFGEGSRLTVL.

The chain has TRBV3-1 and TRBJ1-3, with D unresolved. V was pared by 0 bases and J by 0 bases, with 12 bases between. CDR1 is LGHDT and CDR2 is YNNKEL in the germline V gene (reference sequence). The CDR3 totals 17 residues. The CDR3 DNA is TGTGCCAGCAGCCAAGATTCGAGCAGAAGCTCTGGAAACACCATATATTTT. Amino acid sequence: CASSQDSSRSSGNTIYF.

The V call is TRBV20-1, the J call TRBJ2-7; possibly TRBD2 for D (6 bases). The CDR3 spans 15 residues. Trimming left V 0 bases short and J 3 bases short, with 15 bases between. CDR1 DFQATT and CDR2 SNEGSKA come from the germline V gene (reference sequence). CDR3 amino acids: CSARDGGVVGYEQYF. CDR3 DNA: TGCAGTGCTAGAGATGGAGGGGTGGTCGGCTACGAGCAGTACTTC.

This chain joins TRBV15 and TRBJ2-5, with unresolved D. V gave up 0 bases and J gave up 2 bases, with 7 bases separating them. Germline loops: CDR1 LNHNV, CDR2 YYDKDF (reference sequence). This CDR3 comprises 14 residues. The CDR3 protein is CATSRDRGQETQYF. CDR3 DNA: TGTGCCACCAGCAGAGATCGTGGGCAAGAGACCCAGTACTTC. Supplemented by reference TRBV15 and TRBJ2-5, the full variable domain reads DAMVIQNPRYQVTQFGKPVTLSCSQTLNHNVMYWYQQKSSQAPKLLFHYYDKDFNNEADTPDNFQSRRPNTSFCFLDIRSPGLGDTAMYLCATSRDRGQETQYFGPGTRLLVL.

This clonotype appeared a few times. This chain links TRBV29-1 with TRBJ2-7, with a tentative D call TRBD1 (6 bases). V was clipped by 3 bases and J by 2 bases, with 17 bases between them. Per germline, CDR1 SQVTM and CDR2 ANQGSEA. The CDR3 covers 15 residues. The CDR3 DNA sequence: TGCAGCGTTGAGGGGTTACAGGGCCCCACCTACGAGCAGTACTTC. It yields the protein CSVEGLQGPTYEQYF.

J is TRBJ2-1 and V is TRBV12-3 or TRBV12-4; D is uncertain. Deletions cut 6 bases from V and 15 bases from J, with 9 bases between. The CDR3 length is 9 residues. The CDR3 loop reads CASSPPVFF. The DNA for the CDR3 is TGTGCCAGCAGCCCCCCAGTGTTCTTC.

V usage is TRBV6-2 or TRBV6-3 and J usage is TRBJ2-7; TRBD2 aligns across 12 bases. This CDR3 is built from 16 residues. V was clipped by 4 bases and J by 3 bases; unmatched bases: 7. The germline V gene has CDR1 MNHEY and CDR2 SVGEGT. CDR3 sequence (DNA): TGTGCCAGCAGTTCCTCGAGACTAGCGGGGGACTACGAGCAGTACTTC. This translates into CASSSSRLAGDYEQYF.

The sample holds a few counts of this clonotype. The chain carries TRBV12-3 or TRBV12-4 and TRBJ2-6; 9 nucleotides line up with TRBD1. CDR3 length equals 19 residues. With 5 bases clipped from V and 2 bases from J, the junction kept 13 bases outside the gene matches. As DNA, the CDR3 is TGTGCCAGCAGTCCGACAATGGGACAGGGAGTGACTGGGGCCAACGTCCTGACTTTC. Translated: CASSPTMGQGVTGANVLTF.

This chain connects TRBV4-1 to TRBJ2-7, with 8 positions matching TRBD2. J gave up 5 bases and V 1 base, and 10 bases lay outside the gene matches. Germline-derived CDR1 and CDR2 are MGHRA and YSYEKL. CDR3 size: 16 residues. In DNA form, the CDR3 reads TGCGCCAGCAGCCAAGGCTATGGAGCGGGAGCCAACGAGCAGTACTTC. This encodes CASSQGYGAGANEQYF.

The chain carries TRBV6-5 and TRBJ2-5, with D possibly matching TRBD1 (7 bases). The CDR3 has 15 residues. Germline lookup yields CDR1 MNHEY and CDR2 SVGAGI. The ends were cut back, 0 bases at V and 2 bases at J, with 10 bases in the middle. As DNA, the CDR3 is TGTGCCAGCAGTTACTCGGGGGGACAGCAAGAGACCCAGTACTTC. Its protein product is CASSYSGGQQETQYF.

This rearrangement joins TRBV7-2 to TRBJ2-7; 9 nucleotides line up with TRBD2. Germline assignment: CDR1 SGHTA and CDR2 FQGNSA. The J segment lost 0 bases and the V segment lost 3 bases, leaving 3 bases of the junction unmatched. The CDR3 contains 15 residues. CDR3 DNA sequence: TGTGCCAGCAGCTTTGGGCGGGGGGGCTCCTACGAGCAGTACTTC. It translates to CASSFGRGGSYEQYF.

This clonotype came up a few times. V usage is TRBV7-2 and J usage is TRBJ2-1; unclear D gene. V was shortened by 0 bases and J by 2 bases, with 2 bases between the two germline ends. The CDR3 covers 13 residues. CDR1 SGHTA and CDR2 FQGNSA come from the germline V gene. The CDR3 nucleotides read TGTGCCAGCAGCTTAGCGACCTACAATGAGCAGTTCTTC. As protein: CASSLATYNEQFF. Full variable domain (outside the CDR3, taken from reference TRBV7-2 and TRBJ2-1): GAGVSQSPSNKVTEKGKDVELRCDPISGHTALYWYRQSLGQGLEFLIYFQGNSAPDKSGLPSDRFSAERTGGSVSTLTIQRTQQEDSAVYLCASSLATYNEQFFGPGTRLTVL.

In this sample, this clonotype turned up many times. The rearrangement uses TRBV5-1 and TRBJ2-5, with D perhaps being TRBD1 or TRBD2 (5 bases each). Trimming left V 4 bases short and J 5 bases short, with 18 bases between. Germline values: CDR1 SGHRS, CDR2 YFSETQ. This CDR3 is 15 amino acids long. CDR3 loop: CASSPLGVPSETQYF. In nucleotides, the CDR3 is TGCGCCAGCAGCCCGCTGGGGGTCCCAAGCGAGACCCAGTACTTC.

This clonotype was detected many times. V is TRBV3-1 and J is TRBJ2-7; D is uncertain. CDR1 is LGHDT and CDR2 is YNNKEL in the germline V gene (reference sequence). V lost 0 bases, J lost 6 bases, and 12 bases lay in between. The CDR3 is 14 residues long. The CDR3 here is CASSQDPGFSEQYF. CDR3 DNA sequence: TGTGCCAGCAGCCAAGATCCCGGGTTCTCCGAGCAGTACTTC.

The sample holds a few counts of this clonotype. The chain carries TRBV6-5 and TRBJ1-6; possibly TRBD1 for D (6 bases). The germline V gene encodes CDR1 MNHEY and CDR2 SVGAGI. The CDR3 spans 15 residues. Trimming cost V 2 bases and J 6 bases, with 11 bases left between them. CDR3 protein: CASSYGGQANSPLHF. CDR3 nucleotide sequence: TGTGCCAGCAGTTACGGGGGACAAGCTAATTCACCCCTCCACTTT.

CDR3 in DNA: TGTGCCTGGCAACTCACGGGACTGTCCACAGATACGCAGTATTTT. Translating it yields CAWQLTGLSTDTQYF. V usage is TRBV30 and J usage is TRBJ2-3; D may be TRBD2 (6 bases). V shed 5 bases and J shed 2 bases, with 17 bases lying between them. Germline CDR1 is GTSNPN and CDR2 is SVGIG (reference sequence). CDR3 size: 15 residues.